The 11 T cell receptor beta chains given below trace back to one sample, sequenced in a study of blood T cells in healthy people across ages. For the second PCR, which ran for roughly 7 to 11 cycles, a sample-barcoded 5' primer and a J-beta primer mix were used. TCRdb reprocessed the 5' RACE reads with MiXCR, giving one entry per CDR3 protein. This table holds about 1.7 million distinct CDR3 sequences, approximately 30% found once. Sequenced: blood. The origin of the receptors is a woman younger than 45 in good health.

This rearrangement joins TRBV2 to TRBJ2-2; D gene uncertain. The CDR3 consists of 12 residues. Trimming took 7 bases from V and 8 from J, leaving 11 bases between them. CDR1 and CDR2 (germline): SNHLY, FYNNEI. The CDR3: CASTLSLGELFF. As DNA, the CDR3 is TGTGCCAGCACCCTCTCATTGGGGGAGCTGTTTTTT. Drawing the rest from reference TRBV2 and TRBJ2-2, the complete variable domain is EPEVTQTPSHQVTQMGQEVILRCVPISNHLYFYWYRQILGQKVEFLVSFYNNEISEKSEIFDDQFSVERPDGSNFTLKIRSTKLEDSAMYFCASTLSLGELFFGEGSRLTVL.

This clonotype has a count of ten or more. V usage is TRBV7-2 and J usage is TRBJ1-2; D unresolved. The V and J ends lost 5 bases and 2 bases respectively, with 9 bases between them. Germline V gene data show CDR1 as SGHTA and CDR2 as FQGNSA. The CDR3 contains 13 residues. CDR3 sequence: CASSPDQNYGYTF. The CDR3 nucleotides read TGTGCCAGCAGCCCGGACCAAAACTATGGCTACACCTTC.

The chain recombines TRBV4-1 with TRBJ2-1; 8 bases fit TRBD2. J was trimmed by 5 bases and V by 1 base; bases with no gene match: 7. There are 16 residues in the CDR3. Per germline, CDR1 MGHRA and CDR2 YSYEKL. CDR3: CASSQAPLAANNEQFF. CDR3 in DNA: TGCGCCAGCAGCCAAGCCCCACTAGCGGCGAACAATGAGCAGTTCTTC.

The CDR3 loop is CASSLFRGKAYNEQFF. The CDR3 region has the DNA TGTGCCAGCAGCTTATTTCGAGGAAAAGCTTACAATGAGCAGTTCTTC. The chain joins TRBV7-9 to TRBJ2-1; no clear D gene. Trimming pared 2 bases from V and 4 bases from J, leaving 15 bases between. The CDR3 totals 16 residues. Germline CDR1 reads SEHNR; CDR2 reads FQNEAQ (reference sequence).

With respect to this clonotype: Given a much more abundant clone one base away, this may be a read error. V gene TRBV7-2 combines with J gene TRBJ2-1; no clear D. The CDR3 loop spans 13 amino acids. Germline CDR1 reads SGHTA; CDR2 reads FQGNSA. CDR3 nucleotide sequence: TGTGCCAGCAGCCCCTCTCCCTACAATGGGCAGTTCTTC. Encoded protein: CASSPSPYNGQFF.

This clonotype has just a few counts. This sequence joins TRBV9 and TRBJ2-3; 7 bases map to TRBD2. The CDR3 sequence is 17 residues long. J gave up 1 base and V 4 bases, and 12 bases lay outside the gene matches. CDR1 is SGDLS, CDR2 YYNGEE, per germline. CDR3 sequence: CASSPLGRREGTDTQYF. Here the CDR3 DNA reads TGTGCCAGCAGCCCTTTGGGCAGACGGGAGGGCACAGATACGCAGTATTTT.

V is TRBV20-1 and J is TRBJ1-1; 8 bases agree with TRBD1. Looked up from germline, CDR1 is DFQATT and CDR2 is SNEGSKA (reference sequence). The CDR3 consists of 13 residues. V was pared by 6 bases and J by 7 bases, with 10 bases of the junction left unmatched. CDR3 nucleotide sequence: TGCAGTGCCCCGGACAGGGCTCGGAATGAAGCTTTCTTT. It encodes CSAPDRARNEAFF.

This clonotype was recorded a few times. One junction end disagrees with the germline gene, perhaps due to a read error. The V gene is TRBV20-1, the J gene TRBJ2-2; D is possibly TRBD2 (5 bases). Looked up from germline, CDR1 is DFQATT and CDR2 is SNEGSKA (reference sequence). The CDR3 has 11 residues. DNA for the CDR3: TGTAGTGCTTATGACACCGGGGAGCGGTTTTTT. Residues: CSAYDTGERFF.

This clonotype appeared a few times. The chain joins TRBV3-1 to TRBJ2-3; D uncertain. The V and J ends lost 5 bases and 11 bases respectively, with 17 bases between them. This CDR3 is built from 13 residues. Germline lookup yields CDR1 LGHDT and CDR2 YNNKEL (reference sequence). The chain's CDR3 is CASSSQRWKEQYF. CDR3 coding DNA: TGTGCCAGCAGCTCACAACGGTGGAAGGAGCAGTATTTT.

The chain uses TRBV28 and TRBJ2-7; 15 nucleotides align to TRBD2. Matching the DNA end better, TRBJ2-5 makes the J call doubtful. Per the germline V gene, CDR1 is MDHEN and CDR2 is SYDVKM. This CDR3 has 17 amino acids. The DNA of the CDR3 is TGTGCCAGCTGTTCCGGCGGACTAGCGGGGGGGCTTAAGACCCAGTACTTC. Translating it yields CASCSGGLAGGLKTQYF.

V is TRBV29-1 and J is TRBJ2-1, with TRBD2 identical over 7 bases. The CDR3 loop spans 14 amino acids. The germline V gene encodes CDR1 SQVTM and CDR2 ANQGSEA. V lost 6 bases to trimming and J lost 8 bases; unmatched junction nucleotides: 13. CDR3 sequence reads: CSVSGVRASYEQFF. The CDR3 region has the DNA TGCAGCGTGAGCGGGGTTAGAGCCTCCTATGAGCAGTTCTTC.